This passage covers 21 T cell receptor beta chains from one sample sequenced in a study of regulatory T cells in long-lasting Graves disease. Indicated time point: persistent/refractory GD, antithyroid drugs over 5 years with positive TRAb. From PBMCs, RNA was extracted and then used to make the TCR library. For TCR beta, libraries came from iRepertoire HTBI primers and Arm-PCR of CDR3 regions. TCRdb analysed the multiplex PCR reads with MiXCR anew, one entry per CDR3 protein. The repertoire holds 650,000 to 700,000 distinct CDR3 sequences, with around 30% as singletons. Here the sequenced sample was peripheral blood mononuclear cells (PBMCs), taken when the disease was refractory, from a patient treated with antithyroid drugs. The receptors stem from a female donor with Graves disease.

In its sample, this clonotype was seen once. A clone one base away is much larger, so this may be a read error. The chain joins TRBV2 to TRBJ1-2; D gene unclear. The CDR3 is 13 amino acids. CDR1 is SNHLY, CDR2 FYNNEI, per germline. CDR3 sequence (DNA): TGTGCCAGCAGGGCAGCCCTCGGGAATGGCTACGCCTTC. Translation gives CASRAALGNGYAF.

This sequence joins TRBV29-1 and TRBJ1-2, with a tentative D call TRBD1 (6 bases). Germline V lookup: CDR1 SQVTM, CDR2 ANQGSEA. The CDR3 has 16 residues. V shed 0 bases and J shed 7 bases, with 21 bases lying between them. This CDR3 is CSVEDRAGAGRVGYTF. CDR3 nucleotides: TGCAGCGTTGAAGATCGCGCGGGGGCCGGACGTGTTGGCTACACCTTC.

V is TRBV2 and J is TRBJ1-5; D remains ambiguous. CDR3 length: 12 amino acids. Germline V gene data show CDR1 as SNHLY and CDR2 as FYNNEI. The V gene lost 7 bases and the J gene lost 7 bases, with 11 bases spanning the gap. The CDR3 region is CASKDTDQPQHF. Here the CDR3 DNA reads TGTGCCAGCAAGGATACAGACCAGCCCCAGCATTTT.

The chain joins TRBV3-1 to TRBJ1-1, with 9 bases aligning to TRBD1. After removal of 4 bases from V and 8 bases from J, the junction contained 11 bases not matched to a gene. Germline-derived CDR1 and CDR2 are LGHDT and YNNKEL (reference sequence). The CDR3 has 15 residues. The CDR3 DNA is TGTGCCAGCAGCCGAGATACCGGGACAGGGAACGAAGCTTTCTTT. It yields the protein CASSRDTGTGNEAFF.

The chain employs TRBV20-1 and TRBJ2-2; TRBD1 matches at 7 bases. With 1 base clipped from V and 1 base from J, the junction kept 6 bases outside the gene matches. The CDR3 loop spans 16 amino acids. Looked up from germline, CDR1 is DFQATT and CDR2 is SNEGSKA (reference sequence). CDR3 amino acids: CSARAPYRGNTGELFF. CDR3 in DNA: TGCAGTGCTAGAGCGCCTTACAGGGGGAACACCGGGGAGCTGTTTTTT.

This sequence joins TRBV13 and TRBJ1-1; D is possibly TRBD1 (5 bases). Germline CDR1 PRHDT, CDR2 FYEKMQ (reference sequence). This CDR3 spans 16 amino acids. V gave up 5 bases and J gave up 5 bases, with 21 bases separating them. The CDR3: CASSHVFGGERTEAFF. CDR3 DNA sequence: TGTGCCAGCAGCCATGTCTTCGGGGGGGAACGGACTGAAGCTTTCTTT.

CDR3 in DNA: TGTGCCAGCAGCCCCGGGACACGGTCATACAATGAGCAGTTCTTC. Translation gives CASSPGTRSYNEQFF. The gene calls are TRBV5-6 and TRBJ2-1, with D maybe TRBD1 (6 bases). Germline loops: CDR1 SGHDT, CDR2 YYEEEE. The CDR3 covers 15 residues. V lost 4 bases, J lost 4 bases, and 15 bases lay in between.

The J gene is TRBJ1-1, the V gene TRBV28, with D unclear. This CDR3 has 15 amino acids. V was cut by 3 bases and J by 2 bases, with 13 bases left in between. Germline V gene lookup returns CDR1 MDHEN and CDR2 SYDVKM. The CDR3 region is CASSLARLINTEAFF. As DNA, the CDR3 is TGTGCCAGCAGTTTGGCAAGGCTAATCAACACTGAAGCTTTCTTT.

This clonotype came up a few times. This chain joins TRBV9 and TRBJ2-7; 8 bases are shared with TRBD1. Looked up from germline, CDR1 is SGDLS and CDR2 is YYNGEE. This CDR3 has 17 residues. The J segment lost 7 bases and the V segment lost 0 bases, leaving 15 bases of the junction unmatched. For the CDR3, the DNA is TGTGCCAGCAGCGTAGACCACGGACAGGGAGGTAGGGGTGAGCAGTACTTC. This encodes CASSVDHGQGGRGEQYF.

The chain is built from TRBV29-1 and TRBJ2-2; 8 nucleotides match TRBD2. V trimming: 1 base; J trimming: 4 bases; junction bases outside the gene matches: 11. The CDR3 runs 17 residues. Germline-derived CDR1 and CDR2 are SQVTM and ANQGSEA. The CDR3 loop reads CSVEALGREVGTGELFF. The CDR3 bases are TGCAGCGTTGAAGCCCTGGGGCGGGAGGTTGGCACCGGGGAGCTGTTTTTT.

This chain links TRBV10-3 with TRBJ1-5; 7 nucleotides agree with TRBD1. Germline V lookup: CDR1 ENHRY, CDR2 SYGVKD. There are 15 residues in the CDR3. V lost 0 bases to trimming and J lost 5 bases; unmatched junction nucleotides: 4. CDR3 residues: CAISESTGHDQPQHF. CDR3 DNA sequence: TGTGCCATCAGTGAGTCGACAGGGCACGATCAGCCCCAGCATTTT.

On this clonotype: One end of the junction is discordant with germline, which a read error may explain. The chain couples TRBV20-1 to TRBJ2-7; the match to TRBD2 covers 10 bases. CDR1 is DFQATT, CDR2 SNEGSKA, per germline (reference sequence). The CDR3 is 13 residues long. CDR3 bases: TGCAGTGCTACTAGCGGGAGAACCTACGGGCAGTACTTC. This gives the protein CSATSGRTYGQYF.

The rearrangement uses TRBV6-6 and TRBJ1-2; D uncertain. The CDR3 covers 15 residues. Trimming removed 0 bases at V and 5 bases at J, with 13 bases between. The V gene's germline CDR1 is MNHNY and CDR2 SVGAGI (reference sequence). CDR3 protein: CASSYSRSGSYGYTF. CDR3 DNA sequence: TGTGCCAGCAGTTACTCGAGATCTGGTAGTTATGGCTACACCTTC.

This clonotype occurred many times. The rearrangement uses TRBV6-1 and TRBJ2-7; D tentatively fits TRBD1 or TRBD2 (5 bases each). This CDR3 region has 14 residues. Germline CDR1 and CDR2: MNHNS and SASEGT. V dropped 7 bases and J dropped 7 bases, with 20 bases sitting between them. The CDR3 nucleotides are TGTGCCAGCACTCCCTCCGGGACGGCCTGGGAGCAGTACTTC. Protein: CASTPSGTAWEQYF.

As regards this clonotype: No conserved phenylalanine or tryptophan is present at the end of the CDR3, so a read error is the likely explanation. The chain uses TRBV6-2 or TRBV6-3 and TRBJ1-2; D is unresolved. Germline V gives CDR1 MNHEY, CDR2 SVGEGT. V lost 8 bases and J lost 2, with 6 bases in between. The CDR3 has 11 residues. CDR3 bases: TGTGCCAGCCGACCAAACTATGGCTACACCTGC. It is translated as CASRPNYGYTC.

This rearrangement joins TRBV19 to TRBJ1-1, with D hard to call. The CDR3 covers 19 residues. V shed 3 bases and J shed 0 bases, with 23 bases lying between them. Germline values: CDR1 LNHDA, CDR2 SQIVND (reference sequence). Here the CDR3 DNA reads TGTGCCAGTAGTATCAGGCCCAAGCTTACGGTTGGCATGAACACTGAAGCTTTCTTT. This sequence encodes CASSIRPKLTVGMNTEAFF. Supplemented by reference TRBV19 and TRBJ1-1, the full variable domain reads DGGITQSPKYLFRKEGQNVTLSCEQNLNHDAMYWYRQDPGQGLRLIYYSQIVNDFQKGDIAEGYSVSREKKESFPLTVTSAQKNPTAFYLCASSIRPKLTVGMNTEAFFGQGTRLTVV.

The table lists this clonotype with a few counts. The V call is TRBV10-1, the J call TRBJ1-2; no reliable D call. Germline CDR1 and CDR2: WNHNN and SYGVQD (reference sequence). The V end was cut by 2 bases, the J end by 4 bases, with 8 bases between. The CDR3 is 13 residues long. The CDR3 DNA follows: TGCGCCAGCAGTGAGAGTGGCACCTATGGCTACACCTTC. Translating it yields CASSESGTYGYTF.

The chain employs TRBV6-5 and TRBJ2-7; 7 bases fit TRBD2. Germline CDR1 MNHEY, CDR2 SVGAGI. After removal of 3 bases from V and 4 bases from J, the junction contained 9 bases not matched to a gene. The CDR3 runs 15 residues. The CDR3 sequence: CASSYSRTRNYEQYF. In DNA form, the CDR3 reads TGTGCCAGCAGTTATTCTAGGACTAGAAATTACGAGCAGTACTTC.

This clonotype was picked up a small number of times. The genes are TRBV19 and TRBJ1-5; 9 bases align to TRBD1. The CDR3 has 17 residues. Germline-derived CDR1 and CDR2 are LNHDA and SQIVND (reference sequence). The V and J ends lost 0 bases and 6 bases, in that order; junction bases with no gene match: 9. Here the CDR3 DNA reads TGTGCCAGTAGTATAGATAGGGGACAGGGATTTGCTCAGCCCCAGCATTTT. Translating it yields CASSIDRGQGFAQPQHF.

With respect to this clonotype: A junction boundary mismatches the germline segment, possibly from a read error. The chain is built from TRBV5-1 and TRBJ1-1, with a tentative D call TRBD1 (6 bases). Germline CDR1 reads SGHRS; CDR2 reads YFSETQ. The CDR3 extends over 13 amino acids. CDR3 loop: CANSTTGDTEAFF. For the CDR3, the DNA is TGCGCCAACAGCACGACAGGAGACACTGAAGCTTTCTTT.

The rearrangement links TRBV9 to TRBJ1-3; D unclear. The CDR3 runs 16 residues. Trimming cost V 4 bases and J 0 bases, with 14 bases left between them. Per the germline V gene, CDR1 is SGDLS and CDR2 is YYNGEE. The CDR3 reads CASSPDLVVSGNTIYF. The CDR3 DNA sequence: TGTGCCAGCAGCCCAGATCTAGTAGTCTCTGGAAACACCATATATTTT.